The next 26 T cell receptor beta chains were all read from a single sample in a study of CD8 T cells in Susac syndrome. Random-hexamer reverse transcription was applied to about 0.5 to 1 ug RNA. TCRdb reanalysed the immunoSEQ multiplex PCR reads using MiXCR and keeps one entry per CDR3 protein. The sample includes approximately 220,000 distinct CDR3 sequences, 95% seen only once; the top ten take around 0.082%. Sequencing used CD4+ T cells from PBMCs. Source of these receptors: a human donor with multiple sclerosis.

The chain links TRBV5-1 to TRBJ2-3; D is possibly TRBD1 (6 bases). The germline V gene has CDR1 SGHRS and CDR2 YFSETQ. V lost 6 bases and J lost 3, with 17 bases in between. CDR3 size: 15 residues. Written as DNA, the CDR3 is TGCGCCAGCAACGTACAGGGCCGGGGAACAGATACGCAGTATTTT. This codes for CASNVQGRGTDTQYF.

J is TRBJ1-5 and V is TRBV6-5, with D hard to call. The V gene's germline CDR1 is MNHEY and CDR2 SVGAGI. The germline V and J ends were trimmed by 5 bases and 6 bases, with 14 bases remaining between them. The CDR3 consists of 14 residues. The CDR3 coding sequence is TGTGCCAGCAGTCGCCTCCGGGCAAGTCAGCCCCAGCATTTT. Translated, it gives CASSRLRASQPQHF.

This rearrangement joins TRBV3-1 to TRBJ2-2; 13 bases map to TRBD2. Germline V gene data show CDR1 as LGHDT and CDR2 as YNNKEL (reference sequence). Germline trimming cut 9 bases from V and 0 bases from J; bases unmatched to any gene: 7. This CDR3 is built from 17 residues. CDR3 protein: CASFGLAGVANTGELFF. CDR3 in DNA: TGTGCCAGTTTTGGACTAGCGGGGGTGGCGAACACCGGGGAGCTGTTTTTT.

The chain has TRBV27 and TRBJ2-3; D possibly matches TRBD1 or TRBD2 (5 bases each). In germline, CDR1 is MNHEY, CDR2 SMNVEV (reference sequence). The V and J ends lost 5 bases and 3 bases respectively, with 15 bases between them. The CDR3 extends over 15 amino acids. The CDR3 coding sequence is TGTGCCAGCAGTGAGGGGCGCCCCGGGACAGATACGCAGTATTTT. Protein: CASSEGRPGTDTQYF.

J is TRBJ2-1 and V is TRBV25-1, with 8 bases identical to TRBD1. Germline loops: CDR1 MGHDK, CDR2 SYGVNS. The CDR3 has 16 amino acids. Unmatched junction bases numbered 10, after V lost 1 base and J lost 8 bases. This CDR3 reads CASSELWTGRLDEQFF. In nucleotides, the CDR3 is TGTGCCAGCAGTGAATTGTGGACAGGGCGTTTGGATGAGCAGTTCTTC.

This chain uses TRBV2 with TRBJ2-4; 7 positions agree with TRBD2. From germline, CDR1 is SNHLY and CDR2 FYNNEI. The CDR3 covers 13 residues. Trimming at V came to 7 bases and at J to 6 bases, leaving 6 bases not matched to a gene. The DNA of the CDR3 is TGTGCCAGCACCCCGGGACTAACAAACATTCAGTACTTC. Amino acid sequence: CASTPGLTNIQYF.

The rearrangement links TRBV12-3 or TRBV12-4 to TRBJ1-5; D gene uncertain. Deletions cut 1 base from V and 5 bases from J, with 6 bases between. This CDR3 is built from 13 residues. This CDR3 is CASSLGSDQPQHF. CDR3 bases: TGTGCCAGCAGTTTAGGGAGCGATCAGCCCCAGCATTTT.

This sequence joins TRBV28 and TRBJ1-6, with TRBD1 as a possible D gene (5 bases). CDR3 length: 16 amino acids. Trimming removed 3 bases from V and 1 base from J, with 10 bases in between. Germline-derived CDR1 and CDR2 are MDHEN and SYDVKM. For the CDR3, the DNA is TGTGCCAGCAGTTTCGCAGGGAGGTCCTATAATTCACCCCTCCACTTT. Its translation: CASSFAGRSYNSPLHF.

This sequence joins TRBV5-1 and TRBJ2-3; 13 nucleotides match TRBD2. Trimming cost V 0 bases and J 0 bases; bases outside gene matches: 4. The germline V gene has CDR1 SGHRS and CDR2 YFSETQ. This CDR3 region has 18 residues. CDR3 in amino acids: CASSLVPTSGGSTDTQYF. The CDR3 nucleotides read TGCGCCAGCAGCTTGGTCCCGACTAGCGGGGGGAGCACAGATACGCAGTATTTT.

The gene calls are TRBV14 and TRBJ2-1, with 8 nucleotides matching TRBD1. The CDR3 runs to 13 residues. Unmatched junction bases numbered 4, after V lost 4 bases and J lost 8 bases. Per the germline V gene, CDR1 is SGHDN and CDR2 is FVKESK. CDR3 sequence (DNA): TGTGCCAGCAGCCCAACAGGGGGTGATGAGCAGTTCTTC. Its translation is CASSPTGGDEQFF.

V and J are TRBV29-1 and TRBJ2-6; no firm D call. With 2 bases removed from V and 1 base from J, the gap between germline ends came to 0 bases. This CDR3 comprises 12 residues. Germline CDR1 reads SQVTM; CDR2 reads ANQGSEA. For the CDR3, the DNA is TGCAGCGTTGAATCTGGGGCCAACGTCCTGACTTTC. Translation gives CSVESGANVLTF.

CDR3 sequence: CAWSVSSTDIQYF. Here the CDR3 DNA reads TGTGCCTGGAGTGTAAGCAGTACGGACATTCAGTACTTC. This chain links TRBV30 with TRBJ2-4, with no clear D. Germline V lookup: CDR1 GTSNPN, CDR2 SVGIG (reference sequence). V gave up 0 bases and J gave up 8 bases, with 11 bases separating them. The CDR3 totals 13 residues.

V and J are TRBV20-1 and TRBJ1-2; perhaps TRBD1 as D (5 bases). The CDR3 runs 12 residues. Germline values: CDR1 DFQATT, CDR2 SNEGSKA (reference sequence). CDR3 nucleotides: TGCAGCGGGTTCCCGACGGGACATGGCTACACCTTC. Protein: CSGFPTGHGYTF.

The gene calls are TRBV25-1 and TRBJ1-6, with a tentative D call TRBD1 (6 bases). V was pared by 3 bases and J by 10 bases, with 10 bases between. The CDR3 is 13 residues long. Germline lookup yields CDR1 MGHDK and CDR2 SYGVNS. The CDR3: CASSEQGTSPLHF. Written as DNA, the CDR3 is TGTGCCAGCAGTGAGCAGGGGACGTCACCCCTCCACTTT.

The rearrangement uses TRBV2 and TRBJ2-7; possible D gene TRBD1, 6 bases. The V and J ends lost 5 bases and 4 bases respectively, with 12 bases between them. Looked up from germline, CDR1 is SNHLY and CDR2 is FYNNEI. The CDR3 covers 13 residues. This CDR3 is CASSLGHKYEQYF. The CDR3 DNA is TGTGCCAGCAGTCTGGGACACAAATACGAGCAGTACTTC.

This clonotype was observed once. The chain has TRBV21-1 and TRBJ2-7; TRBD1, the D gene given by the table, was not confirmed from the DNA. TRBV21-1 is designated a pseudogene. CDR3 size: 13 residues. In nucleotides, the CDR3 is TGTGCCAGCGACGGGACAGCAGGGTACGAGCAGTACTTC. Its protein is CASDGTAGYEQYF.

The J gene is TRBJ1-5, the V gene TRBV12-3 or TRBV12-4; D remains ambiguous. This CDR3 spans 15 amino acids. V lost 4 bases and J lost 0, with 10 bases in between. The CDR3: CASSSSWNSNQPQHF. The CDR3 nucleotides read TGTGCCAGCAGTTCAAGTTGGAATAGCAATCAGCCCCAGCATTTT.

DNA of the CDR3: TGCAGCGTTGTTTTTCTCGGGGGCGCGGGAGGAGAAAAACTGTTTTTT. It specifies CSVVFLGGAGGEKLFF. This rearrangement joins TRBV29-1 to TRBJ1-4; weak D call: TRBD1 (6 bases). Trimming removed 4 bases from V and 8 bases from J, with 23 bases in between. Germline CDR1 reads SQVTM; CDR2 reads ANQGSEA. This CDR3 is built from 16 residues.

V is TRBV30 and J is TRBJ2-5; no reliable D call. Germline V gives CDR1 GTSNPN, CDR2 SVGIG (reference sequence). The CDR3 covers 13 residues. V gave up 1 base and J gave up 4 bases, with 10 bases separating them. CDR3 protein: CAWSGVVRETQYF. Here the CDR3 DNA reads TGTGCCTGGAGTGGGGTAGTCAGAGAGACCCAGTACTTC.

The gene calls are TRBV5-4 and TRBJ2-3; D gene ambiguous. CDR3 size: 14 residues. V dropped 3 bases and J dropped 1 base, with 9 bases sitting between them. The germline gives CDR1 SGHNT, CDR2 YYREEE (reference sequence). The CDR3 reads CASSSFYRTDTQYF. DNA of the CDR3: TGTGCCAGCAGCTCTTTCTATCGCACAGATACGCAGTATTTT. The full variable domain, with the rest looked up from reference TRBV5-4 and TRBJ2-3, is ETGVTQSPTHLIKTRGQQVTLRCSSQSGHNTVSWYQQALGQGPQFIFQYYREEENGRGNFPPRFSGLQFPNYSSELNVNALELDDSALYLCASSSFYRTDTQYFGPGTRLTVL.

This chain links TRBV2 with TRBJ2-1, with TRBD1 as a possible D gene (5 bases). Per germline, CDR1 SNHLY and CDR2 FYNNEI. Trimming removed 3 bases at V and 5 bases at J, with 14 bases between. There are 15 residues in the CDR3. DNA for the CDR3: TGTGCCAGCAGTGAGACAATCTTAGGGGACAATGAGCAGTTCTTC. The encoded protein is CASSETILGDNEQFF.

The chain couples TRBV29-1 to TRBJ1-1; D call uncertain. This CDR3 comprises 14 residues. Germline assignment: CDR1 SQVTM and CDR2 ANQGSEA. V was cut by 1 base and J by 1 base, with 10 bases left in between. CDR3: CSVEGEWRNTEAFF. The CDR3 DNA follows: TGCAGCGTTGAAGGAGAGTGGAGGAACACTGAAGCTTTCTTT.

This sequence joins TRBV9 and TRBJ2-5, with 10 bases lining up with TRBD2. The CDR3 spans 15 residues. Germline CDR1 is SGDLS and CDR2 is YYNGEE. With V trimmed by 4 bases and J by 4 bases, 7 bases remained unmatched. CDR3 residues: CASSISGGQLETQYF. CDR3 coding DNA: TGTGCCAGCAGCATTAGCGGGGGGCAATTAGAGACCCAGTACTTC.

The chain uses TRBV6-5 and TRBJ1-5, with 9 bases lining up with TRBD1. Germline lookup yields CDR1 MNHEY and CDR2 SVGAGI. The ends lost 0 bases at V and 6 bases at J; junction bases unmatched: 3. The CDR3 is made up of 15 amino acids. CDR3 in DNA: TGTGCCAGCAGTTACTCGGGACAGGGAGGTCAGCCCCAGCATTTT. Amino acids: CASSYSGQGGQPQHF.

The DNA for the CDR3 is TGTGCCAGCAGCCCGGGCCTCAGCTCCTACAATGAGCAGTTCTTC. Protein sequence: CASSPGLSSYNEQFF. The rearrangement joins TRBV3-1 to TRBJ2-1; D call uncertain. This CDR3 contains 15 residues. Per germline, CDR1 LGHDT and CDR2 YNNKEL (reference sequence). V dropped 4 bases and J dropped 0 bases, with 10 bases sitting between them.

This chain links TRBV3-1 with TRBJ2-5; D uncertain. V lost 3 bases to trimming and J lost 1 base, with 9 bases between them. There are 14 residues in the CDR3. CDR1 and CDR2 from the germline V gene are LGHDT and YNNKEL (reference sequence). The CDR3 reads CASSHRQTQETQYF. CDR3 nucleotides: TGTGCCAGCAGCCATAGGCAGACCCAAGAGACCCAGTACTTC.